The present T cell receptor beta chain was sequenced within a study of blood T cell repertoires in COVID-19 (dated by TCRdb to the early 2020s). About the full investigation: Samples covering the acute and convalescent phases of COVID-19 were provided by collaborators in the United States, Italy and Spain. The prospective study material was composed of cDNA or gDNA derived from T cells, B-cell-depleted T cells, or PBMCs. Deeply sampled blood TCRbeta repertoires from subjects exposed to, actively infected with, or recovered from COVID-19 were included in the dataset. The repertoires were released in a freely available public database meant as a resource for research on the immune response to SARS-CoV-2. Samples came from the ongoing ImmuneRACE study (first 160 participants) plus 1,254 subjects from 6 global collaborators. The sample metadata nearly always contained a de-identified subject ID, COVID-19 status, age in years and sex. Where available, HLA class I and class II types were taken from metadata supplied by the sample provider and were not determined by assay-based typing. Overall study results and their limits: The quantity of clinical and demographic metadata differed by source and by participant and was supplied without curation.

A remark on this clone: The target of this receptor is not known. Base qualities are not provided; no much larger clone lies one nucleotide away.

TCRbeta CDR3 regions were amplified from genomic DNA using the immunoSEQ Assay, a bias-controlled multiplex PCR. As for the authors' bioinformatics: The number of nucleated cells in each sample was estimated by amplification of reference gene primers within the assay. Sequence reads were collapsed and filtered to measure the absolute abundance of every unique TCRbeta CDR3 rearrangement. For each sample, productive Simpson clonality was calculated as the square root of Simpson's diversity index across productive rearrangements. What TCRdb holds here is the immuneACCESS table cut down to in-frame rearrangements. Part of the clones is not present; checked against another copy, under half of the missing clones reflect an unresolved V gene, and the others are unexplained. That table supplies the V and J calls and clone size; D and trimming were determined from the DNA. This sample lists about 70,000 clones; approximately 80% were detected once. Roughly 4.8% of the sample is in the top ten clones.

Collaborating institutions collected whole blood in K2EDTA tubes following their own protocols. For TCRbeta analysis, collaborators shipped samples in one of three forms: frozen whole blood, isolated PBMCs, or DNA extracted from either of those sample types. The source material was peripheral blood. The origin of this receptor is a woman of 80 years or more with active or convalescent COVID-19.

The CDR3 corresponds to CASSLTGGPKRYEQYF. At the DNA level, the sequence is TGTGCCAGCAGCTTGACAGGGGGCCCCAAAAGGTACGAGCAGTACTTC. The sequence links TRBV28 to TRBJ2-7; 10 central nucleotides agree with TRBD1. The germline V end is reduced by 6 bases and the J end by 4 bases; junction bases left unmatched: 12. Reading the germline V gene gives CDR1 MDHEN and CDR2 SYDVKM. Spanning cysteine to phenylalanine, the CDR3 consists of 16 amino acids. This entry keeps only the CDR3 DNA: 48 bases, framed from base 1.